The present T cell receptor (beta chain) was sequenced within a study of cytomegalovirus exposure and HLA in healthy donors. To note about this clone: What it binds is not known.

The repertoire was sequenced with immunoSEQ multiplex PCR; TCRdb's copy has only in-frame clones and lacks some. Of approximately 150,000 clones detected, around 84% appear once; the ten largest clones hold 8.5% to 9.5%. The CDR3 is 14 amino acids. V shed 0 bases and J shed 8 bases, with 8 bases lying between them. Germline V gene data show CDR1 as LGHNA and CDR2 as YNFKEQ. Whole-study findings and limits: Rare sequences made up most TCRs, while some public TCRs were found in many donors.

The V call is TRBV4-2, the J call TRBJ1-6; no definite D call. The TCR originated in a man between 18 and 29 years old in good health and CMV-seropositive. The specimen was PBMCs. The CDR3 sequence is CASSQDQADSPLHF. The CDR3 DNA reads as TGTGCCAGCAGCCAAGACCAGGCCGATTCACCCCTCCACTTT.